This T cell receptor beta chain was sequenced for a study of T cells in Graves' hyperthyroidism and ophthalmopathy. General study findings and limits: Before onset, by a median of around 6.4 months, the model predicted ophthalmopathy.

Germline CDR1 and CDR2: SQVTM and ANQGSEA. The CDR3 is made up of 14 amino acids. J was trimmed by 5 bases and V by 1 base; bases with no gene match: 7. From RNA transcripts, TCR beta CDR3 regions were amplified. The study used the HTBI primer set for a first-round RT-PCR of the TCR CDR3. Using its own MiXCR run on the multiplex PCR reads, TCRdb lists one record per CDR3 protein. The sample includes 500,000 to 750,000 distinct CDR3 sequences, around 45% of them seen just once. As for this clonotype: Its specificity is not known.

When ophthalmopathy did not progress within 18 months, Graves' hyperthyroidism was considered stable. Patients were excluded because of uncontrolled infection, other autoimmune disease, pregnancy or lactation. Diagnosis relied on clinical symptoms, serum thyroxine and TRAb, thyroid ultrasound and orbital computed tomography. This sequence originates from a woman under 30 with Graves' hyperthyroidism. What was sequenced was peripheral blood or thyroid tissue (not recorded which). The chain links TRBV29-1 to TRBJ1-2, with 7 bases that match TRBD1. The chain's CDR3 is CSVEAGGGVYGYTF. As DNA, the CDR3 is TGCAGCGTTGAAGCAGGGGGGGGCGTTTATGGCTACACCTTC.